This TCR beta chain was captured by sequencing in a study of blood T cell repertoires in COVID-19. V lost 5 bases and J lost 1, with 11 bases in between. Germline values: CDR1 LNHDA, CDR2 SQIVND (reference sequence). This CDR3 is 15 amino acids long. Repertoires were generated with immunoSEQ multiplex PCR, while TCRdb's copy carries only in-frame clones and drops some. This repertoire shows approximately 97,000 clones, approximately 86% found once; its top ten account for roughly 3.1%. V and J are TRBV19 and TRBJ1-4; TRBD1 might be the D (6 bases). The specimen sequenced was peripheral blood. This receptor was identified in a man aged 50 to 60 with active or convalescent COVID-19. The CDR3 sequence is CASSVQGQTNEKLFF. The CDR3 DNA reads as TGTGCCAGTAGTGTACAGGGCCAAACTAATGAAAAACTGTTTTTT.